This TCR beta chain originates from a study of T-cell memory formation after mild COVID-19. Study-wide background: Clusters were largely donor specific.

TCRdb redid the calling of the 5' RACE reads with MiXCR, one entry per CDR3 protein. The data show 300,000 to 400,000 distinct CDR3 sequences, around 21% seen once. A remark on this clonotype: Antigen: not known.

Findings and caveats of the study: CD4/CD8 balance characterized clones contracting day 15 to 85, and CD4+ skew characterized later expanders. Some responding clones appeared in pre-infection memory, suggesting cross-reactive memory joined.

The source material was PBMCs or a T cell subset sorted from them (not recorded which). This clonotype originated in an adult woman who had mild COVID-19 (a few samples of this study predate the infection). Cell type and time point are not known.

The CDR3 sequence is CASSHPGQMNTEAFF. DNA of the CDR3: TGTGCCAGCAGTCACCCGGGACAAATGAACACTGAAGCTTTCTTT. This rearrangement joins TRBV25-1 to TRBJ1-1; TRBD1 might be the D (6 bases). This CDR3 contains 15 residues. Germline-derived CDR1 and CDR2 are MGHDK and SYGVNS. The ends were cut back, 5 bases at V and 0 bases at J, with 13 bases in the middle.